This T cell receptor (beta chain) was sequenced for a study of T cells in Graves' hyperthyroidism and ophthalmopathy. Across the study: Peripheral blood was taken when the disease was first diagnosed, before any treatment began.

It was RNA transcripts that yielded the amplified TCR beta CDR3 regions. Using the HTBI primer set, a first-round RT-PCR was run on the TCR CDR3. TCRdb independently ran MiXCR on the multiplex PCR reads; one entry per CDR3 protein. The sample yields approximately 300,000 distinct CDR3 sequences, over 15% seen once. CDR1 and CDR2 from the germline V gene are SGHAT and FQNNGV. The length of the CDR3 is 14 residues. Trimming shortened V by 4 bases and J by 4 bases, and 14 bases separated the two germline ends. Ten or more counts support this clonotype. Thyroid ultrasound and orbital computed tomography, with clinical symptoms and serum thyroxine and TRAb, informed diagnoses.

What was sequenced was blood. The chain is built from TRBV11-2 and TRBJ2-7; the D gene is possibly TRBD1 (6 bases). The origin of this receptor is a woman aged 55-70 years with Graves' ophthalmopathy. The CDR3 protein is CASSYDWTEYEQYF. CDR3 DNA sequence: TGTGCCAGCAGCTACGACTGGACAGAGTACGAGCAGTACTTC.